This TCR beta chain stems from a study of blood T cell repertoires in COVID-19. Study-level background: Samples taken during acute and convalescent COVID-19 were collected in the United States, Italy and Spain. Nucleic acid was either cDNA or gDNA, and it came from T cells, B-cell-depleted T cells, or PBMCs.

Original data processing: For nucleated cells, counts were estimated from reference gene primer amplification. Sequencing used immunoSEQ multiplex PCR; TCRdb keeps in-frame clones, though not all of them. V and J calls and clone size come straight from that table; D and trimming were deduced from the DNA. The table has some 200,000 clones, 85% to 90% seen once. The V end lost 5 bases, the J end lost 0 bases, and 10 bases lay between the germline ends. Germline CDR1 and CDR2: SGHTA and FQGNSA. The CDR3 has 15 amino acids. This chain links TRBV7-2 with TRBJ2-2; D ambiguous. The sequenced sample was peripheral blood. The TCR originated in a man of 80 years or more with acute or convalescent COVID-19. The chain's CDR3 is CASSRRDSNTGELFF. CDR3 sequence (DNA): TGTGCCAGCAGCCGTAGAGATTCGAACACCGGGGAGCTGTTTTTT. Combining the CDR3 with reference TRBV7-2 and TRBJ2-2 gives the whole variable domain GAGVSQSPSNKVTEKGKDVELRCDPISGHTALYWYRQSLGQGLEFLIYFQGNSAPDKSGLPSDRFSAERTGGSVSTLTIQRTQQEDSAVYLCASSRRDSNTGELFFGEGSRLTVL.